The clone carrying this T cell receptor (beta chain) was seen only a few times. Its target is not known. From germline, CDR1 is MRHNA and CDR2 SNTAGT. Trimming removed 5 bases at V and 5 bases at J, with 8 bases between. There are 12 residues in the CDR3. The data belong to a study of T cells after yellow fever vaccination. Background on the study: SMART-Seq v4 Ultra Low Input handled preparation of low-cell-number fractions. General observations from the study: Sorted repertoires could include abundant contaminating clonotypes from bulk cells. Clones that expanded after primary vaccination mostly reappeared after the booster (roughly 97% CD4, roughly 87% CD8).

The 5'RACE template-switching step produced TCR cDNA and added a universal primer site and UMIs. Each CDR3 protein is one row after TCRdb ran MiXCR on the 5' RACE reads. The sample has over 150,000 distinct CDR3 sequences, approximately 6.7% seen once. The receptor comes from a man aged 18 to 30 who received the YFV17D yellow fever vaccine. The chain is built from TRBV6-4 and TRBJ2-3; D gene ambiguous. This material consisted of CD4+ T cells sorted from PBMCs, taken 4 to 5 days after the first yellow fever vaccination. The chain's CDR3 is CASSRDGDTQYF. For the CDR3, the DNA is TGTGCCAGCAGTCGTGACGGAGATACGCAGTATTTT.